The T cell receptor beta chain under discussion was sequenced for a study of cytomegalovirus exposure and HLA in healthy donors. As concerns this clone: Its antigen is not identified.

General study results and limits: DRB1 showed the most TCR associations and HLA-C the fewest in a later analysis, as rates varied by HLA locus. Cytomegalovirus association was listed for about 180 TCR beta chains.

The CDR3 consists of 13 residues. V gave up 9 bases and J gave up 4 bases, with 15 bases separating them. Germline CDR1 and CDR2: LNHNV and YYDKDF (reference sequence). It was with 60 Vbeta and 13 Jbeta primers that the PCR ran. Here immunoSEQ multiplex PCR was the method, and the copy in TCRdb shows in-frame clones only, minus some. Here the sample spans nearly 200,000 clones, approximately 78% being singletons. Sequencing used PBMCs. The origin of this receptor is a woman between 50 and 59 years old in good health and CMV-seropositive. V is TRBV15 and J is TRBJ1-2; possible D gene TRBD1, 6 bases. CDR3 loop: CATQGQDIYGYTF. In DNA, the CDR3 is TGTGCCACGCAGGGGCAGGACATCTATGGCTACACCTTC.